Presented here are 17 T cell receptor beta chains from one specimen sequenced in a study of T-cell memory formation after mild COVID-19. TCRdb called the 5' RACE reads again in MiXCR, with one record for every CDR3 protein. The table includes some 340,000 distinct CDR3 sequences, around 13% detected once. Sequencing was done on a sample of PBMCs or a T cell subset sorted from them (not recorded which). The origin of the receptors is a man younger than 35 who had mild COVID-19 (a few samples of this study predate the infection). Cell type and time point are not known.

This clonotype was counted at least ten times. The chain uses TRBV5-1 and TRBJ2-3, with D hard to call. The CDR3 extends over 15 amino acids. Per the germline V gene, CDR1 is SGHRS and CDR2 is YFSETQ. V lost 4 bases, J lost 0 bases, and 12 bases lay in between. CDR3: CASSVRESSTDTQYF. In DNA, the CDR3 is TGCGCCAGCAGCGTCAGAGAGTCTAGCACAGATACGCAGTATTTT. Drawing the rest from reference TRBV5-1 and TRBJ2-3, the complete variable domain is KAGVTQTPRYLIKTRGQQVTLSCSPISGHRSVSWYQQTPGQGLQFLFEYFSETQRNKGNFPGRFSGRQFSNSRSEMNVSTLELGDSALYLCASSVRESSTDTQYFGPGTRLTVL.

This clonotype was detected ten times or more. This chain connects TRBV7-6 to TRBJ2-7; D may be TRBD1 (5 bases). The CDR3 has 14 residues. Trimming took 5 bases from V and 7 from J, leaving 18 bases between them. Germline assignment: CDR1 SGHVS and CDR2 FNYEAQ. The DNA of the CDR3 is TGTGCCAGCAGCCCTAGAGTACAGGCGAATGAGCAGTACTTC. Its translation is CASSPRVQANEQYF.

The CDR3 reads CASSAGGPSNGANVLTF. CDR3 sequence (DNA): TGTGCCAGCAGCGCCGGCGGTCCTAGCAATGGGGCCAACGTCCTGACTTTC. This sequence joins TRBV9 and TRBJ2-6, with a possible D match to TRBD2 (5 bases). Germline V gives CDR1 SGDLS, CDR2 YYNGEE. V lost 3 bases and J 3 bases, leaving 16 bases between the germline ends. CDR3 size: 17 residues. Supplemented by reference TRBV9 and TRBJ2-6, the full variable domain reads DSGVTQTPKHLITATGQRVTLRCSPRSGDLSVYWYQQSLDQGLQFLIQYYNGEERAKGNILERFSAQQFPDLHSELNLSSLELGDSALYFCASSAGGPSNGANVLTFGAGSRLTVL.

This clonotype occurred many times. The chain combines TRBV12-3 or TRBV12-4 with TRBJ2-7; D may be TRBD1 or TRBD2 (5 bases each). The V end lost 5 bases, the J end lost 9 bases, and 23 bases lay between the germline ends. This CDR3 has 15 amino acids. The CDR3 DNA is TGTGCCAGCAGTCTTGGGACGAGACAGTTAGGATGGCAGTACTTC. It specifies CASSLGTRQLGWQYF.

This chain uses TRBV20-1 with TRBJ1-1; perhaps TRBD1 as D (5 bases). CDR3 size: 11 residues. Germline assignment: CDR1 DFQATT and CDR2 SNEGSKA (reference sequence). Trimming took 5 bases from V and 3 from J, leaving 7 bases between them. DNA of the CDR3: TGCAGTGCTGCGGGGGACACTGAAGCTTTCTTT. Translating gives CSAAGDTEAFF.

The chain uses TRBV9 and TRBJ2-1, with 12 bases that match TRBD2. Germline lookup yields CDR1 SGDLS and CDR2 YYNGEE. This CDR3 region has 16 residues. Losses at the gene ends were 2 bases for V and 7 bases for J; bases not matched to a gene: 7. The CDR3 protein is CASSVSLAGGANEQFF. The CDR3 nucleotides read TGTGCCAGCAGCGTCTCGCTAGCGGGGGGGGCTAATGAGCAGTTCTTC.

The rearrangement uses TRBV11-2 and TRBJ1-3; D may be TRBD1 (6 bases). This CDR3 has 15 residues. Germline lookup yields CDR1 SGHAT and CDR2 FQNNGV. V lost 5 bases and J 6 bases, leaving 17 bases between the germline ends. The CDR3 here is CASSQLLGQLNTIYF. The CDR3 region has the DNA TGTGCCAGCAGCCAACTGCTTGGACAGTTAAACACCATATATTTT.

DNA for the CDR3: TGTGCCAGCAGGCAGACGGGGGGGCCGGCAGATACGCAGTATTTT. Translated, it gives CASRQTGGPADTQYF. This chain connects TRBV5-6 to TRBJ2-3; TRBD2 matches at 8 bases. The CDR3 has 15 residues. In germline, CDR1 is SGHDT, CDR2 YYEEEE. Trimming cost V 5 bases and J 4 bases; bases outside gene matches: 9.

The rearrangement links TRBV7-3 to TRBJ1-2; 7 bases are a match to TRBD1. Trimming at V came to 5 bases and at J to 8 bases, leaving 11 bases not matched to a gene. This CDR3 spans 14 amino acids. Per the germline V gene, CDR1 is SGHTA and CDR2 is FQGTGA. CDR3 bases: TGTGCCAGCAGCGCGGACAGGACAACGGGCGGCTACACCTTC. Its translation: CASSADRTTGGYTF.

The chain uses TRBV5-1 and TRBJ2-6; D is possibly TRBD2 (5 bases). The CDR3 totals 16 residues. V dropped 4 bases and J dropped 2 bases, with 13 bases sitting between them. Germline V CDR1 and CDR2: SGHRS, YFSETQ. CDR3: CASSIGLPTGANVLTF. The CDR3 nucleotides are TGCGCCAGCAGCATCGGACTGCCGACTGGGGCCAACGTCCTGACTTTC.

Only a few counts were recorded for this clonotype. The chain recombines TRBV2 with TRBJ2-3, with TRBD2 matching 8 bases. This CDR3 has 14 residues. The germline V gene encodes CDR1 SNHLY and CDR2 FYNNEI. The trim removed 5 bases at V and 2 bases at J, leaving 3 bases unmatched. This chain's CDR3 is CASSSLAVTDTQYF. CDR3 sequence (DNA): TGTGCCAGCAGTTCACTAGCGGTCACAGATACGCAGTATTTT.

The CDR3, as DNA: TGCGCCAGCAGCCAAGATCCGATCTCCTATAATTCACCCCTCCACTTT. Translating it yields CASSQDPISYNSPLHF. This sequence joins TRBV4-3 and TRBJ1-6; D ambiguous. V was cut by 0 bases and J by 0 bases, with 6 bases left in between. Germline CDR1 is LGHNA and CDR2 is YSLEER. The CDR3 runs 16 residues.

This clonotype was seen a handful of times. The gene calls are TRBV6-2 or TRBV6-3 and TRBJ2-7; no firm D call. V was cut by 5 bases and J by 2 bases, with 7 bases left in between. Germline CDR1 reads MNHEY; CDR2 reads SVGEGT. This CDR3 region has 12 residues. CDR3 nucleotides: TGTGCCAGCAGTCTAAGCCCCTACGAGCAGTACGTC. Protein product: CASSLSPYEQYV.

The chain recombines TRBV6-2 or TRBV6-3 with TRBJ2-7; D may match TRBD1 or TRBD2 (6 bases each). V gave up 4 bases and J gave up 5 bases, with 15 bases separating them. Germline V gives CDR1 MNHEY, CDR2 SVGEGT. This CDR3 is 14 amino acids long. In nucleotides, the CDR3 is TGTGCCAGCAGTTCAGTGTCCGGGGGCCACGAGCAGTACGTC. Its protein is CASSSVSGGHEQYV.

This clonotype was seen a few times. V usage is TRBV4-1 and J usage is TRBJ2-5; D may be TRBD1 or TRBD2 (5 bases each). CDR1 MGHRA and CDR2 YSYEKL come from the germline V gene. This CDR3 is 15 amino acids long. V was pared by 8 bases and J by 2 bases, with 18 bases between. CDR3 DNA sequence: TGCGCCAGCCGCTCAGTAGGGACGCGACAAGAGACCCAGTACTTC. Translated, it gives CASRSVGTRQETQYF.

This clonotype was picked up a small number of times. The V gene is TRBV14, the J gene TRBJ2-7, with 7 bases that match TRBD2. This CDR3 spans 16 amino acids. Germline values: CDR1 SGHDN, CDR2 FVKESK. V lost 5 bases to trimming and J lost 4 bases; unmatched junction nucleotides: 14. The CDR3 DNA sequence: TGTGCCAGCAGCTTCGGGGGGAGGATGGCTTTATACGAGCAGTACTTC. Protein: CASSFGGRMALYEQYF.

This clonotype showed up many times. The V and J genes are TRBV7-2 and TRBJ1-6, with D possibly TRBD1 on 6 matching bases. Trimming took off 3 bases at V and 11 bases at J, with 11 bases between the two ends. The length of the CDR3 is 13 residues. Germline lookup yields CDR1 SGHTA and CDR2 FQGNSA. CDR3 nucleotides: TGTGCCAGCAGCTTCAGGGGTAAGGCACCCCTCCACTTT. Translation: CASSFRGKAPLHF.